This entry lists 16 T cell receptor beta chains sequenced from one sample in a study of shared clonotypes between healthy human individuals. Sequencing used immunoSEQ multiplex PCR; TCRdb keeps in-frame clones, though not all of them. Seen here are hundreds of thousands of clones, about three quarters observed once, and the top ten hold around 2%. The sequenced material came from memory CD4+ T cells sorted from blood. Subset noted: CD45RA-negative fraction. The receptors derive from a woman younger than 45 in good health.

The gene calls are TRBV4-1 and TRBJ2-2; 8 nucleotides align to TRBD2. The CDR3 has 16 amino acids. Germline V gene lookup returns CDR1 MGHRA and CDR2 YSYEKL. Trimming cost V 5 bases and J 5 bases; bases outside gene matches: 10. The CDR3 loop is CASSISGLEGTGELFF. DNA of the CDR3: TGCGCCAGCAGCATCTCGGGACTAGAGGGGACCGGGGAGCTGTTTTTT.

Here the CDR3 DNA reads TGCGCCAGCAAAGAACGGATGAACACTGAAGCTTTCTTT. Translating gives CASKERMNTEAFF. The rearrangement links TRBV10-2 to TRBJ1-1; D is unresolved. CDR3 size: 13 residues. CDR1 and CDR2 from the germline V gene are WSHSY and SAAADI. V lost 7 bases to trimming and J lost 0 bases, with 9 bases between them.

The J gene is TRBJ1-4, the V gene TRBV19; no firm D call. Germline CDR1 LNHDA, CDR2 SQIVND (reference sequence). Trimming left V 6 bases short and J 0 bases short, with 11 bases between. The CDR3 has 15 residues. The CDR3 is CASSISSATNEKLFF. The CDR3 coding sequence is TGTGCCAGTAGCATCAGTAGCGCAACTAATGAAAAACTGTTTTTT.

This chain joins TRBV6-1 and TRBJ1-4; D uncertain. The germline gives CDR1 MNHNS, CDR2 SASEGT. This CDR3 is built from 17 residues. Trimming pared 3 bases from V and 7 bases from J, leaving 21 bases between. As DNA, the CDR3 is TGTGCCAGCAGTGACACGTTCGGACCGAGTTGGATTGAAAAACTGTTTTTT. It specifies CASSDTFGPSWIEKLFF.

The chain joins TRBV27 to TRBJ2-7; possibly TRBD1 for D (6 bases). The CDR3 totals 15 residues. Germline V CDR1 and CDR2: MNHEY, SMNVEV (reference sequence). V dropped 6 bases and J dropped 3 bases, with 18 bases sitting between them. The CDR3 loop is CASSPRGLGDYEQYF. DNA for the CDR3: TGTGCCAGCAGCCCCAGGGGCTTGGGAGACTACGAGCAGTACTTC.

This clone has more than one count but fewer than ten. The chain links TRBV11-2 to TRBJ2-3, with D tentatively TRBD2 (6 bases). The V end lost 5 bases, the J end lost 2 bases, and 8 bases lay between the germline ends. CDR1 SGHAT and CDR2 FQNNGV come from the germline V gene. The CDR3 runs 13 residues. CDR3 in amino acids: CASSGGYTDTQYF. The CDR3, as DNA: TGTGCCAGCAGCGGGGGGTACACAGATACGCAGTATTTT.

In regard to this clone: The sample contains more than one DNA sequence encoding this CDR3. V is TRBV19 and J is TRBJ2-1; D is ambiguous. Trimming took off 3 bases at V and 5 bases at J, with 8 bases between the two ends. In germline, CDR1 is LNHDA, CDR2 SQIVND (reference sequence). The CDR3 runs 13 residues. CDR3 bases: TGTGCCAGTAGTATTCCCCCTCACAATGAGCAGTTCTTC. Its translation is CASSIPPHNEQFF.

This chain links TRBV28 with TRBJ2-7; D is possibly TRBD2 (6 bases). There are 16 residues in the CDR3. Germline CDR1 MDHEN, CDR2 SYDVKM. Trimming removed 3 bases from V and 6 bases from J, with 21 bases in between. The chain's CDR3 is CASSLGAGSLLAEQYF. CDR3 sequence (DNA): TGTGCCAGCAGTTTGGGTGCGGGGTCCTTATTGGCCGAGCAGTACTTC.

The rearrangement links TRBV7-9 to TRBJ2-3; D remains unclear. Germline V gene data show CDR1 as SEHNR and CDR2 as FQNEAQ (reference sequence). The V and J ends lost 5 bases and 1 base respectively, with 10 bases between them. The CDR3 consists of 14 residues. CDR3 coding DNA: TGTGCCAGCAGCCCCGGTTGGGGCACAGATACGCAGTATTTT. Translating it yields CASSPGWGTDTQYF.

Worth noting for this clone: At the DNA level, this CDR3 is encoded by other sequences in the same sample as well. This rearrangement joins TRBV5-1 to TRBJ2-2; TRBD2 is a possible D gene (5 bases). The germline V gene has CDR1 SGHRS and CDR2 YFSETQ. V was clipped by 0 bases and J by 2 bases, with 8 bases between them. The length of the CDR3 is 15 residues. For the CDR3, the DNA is TGCGCCAGCAGCTTGGCTGGACTCAACACCGGGGAGCTGTTTTTT. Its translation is CASSLAGLNTGELFF.

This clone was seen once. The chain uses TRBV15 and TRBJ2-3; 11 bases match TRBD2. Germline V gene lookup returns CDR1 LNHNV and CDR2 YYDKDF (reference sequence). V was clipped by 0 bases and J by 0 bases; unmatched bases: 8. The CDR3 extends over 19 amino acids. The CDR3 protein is CATSRDMVAGGLSTDTQYF. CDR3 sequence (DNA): TGTGCCACCAGCAGAGATATGGTAGCGGGAGGGCTCAGCACAGATACGCAGTATTTT.

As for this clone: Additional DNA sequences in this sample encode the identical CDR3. This chain's CDR3 is CASSGTVYEQYF. CDR3 bases: TGTGCCAGCAGCGGGACAGTCTACGAGCAGTACTTC. The chain is built from TRBV28 and TRBJ2-7, with 7 nucleotides matching TRBD1. After removal of 6 bases from V and 3 bases from J, the junction contained 2 bases not matched to a gene. The CDR3 runs to 12 residues. The germline V gene has CDR1 MDHEN and CDR2 SYDVKM. The variable domain in full, completed from reference TRBV28 and TRBJ2-7, reads DVKVTQSSRYLVKRTGEKVFLECVQDMDHENMFWYRQDPGLGLRLIYFSYDVKMKEKGDIPEGYSVSREKKERFSLILESASTNQTSMYLCASSGTVYEQYFGPGTRLTVT.

The CDR3 coding sequence is TGTGCCAGCAGGCTAGCGGGAGTAGCCGGGGAGCTGTTTTTT. Protein: CASRLAGVAGELFF. The chain links TRBV2 to TRBJ2-2, with TRBD2 identical over 10 bases. This CDR3 is 14 amino acids long. Germline CDR1 is SNHLY and CDR2 is FYNNEI. J gave up 6 bases and V 6 bases, and 4 bases lay outside the gene matches.

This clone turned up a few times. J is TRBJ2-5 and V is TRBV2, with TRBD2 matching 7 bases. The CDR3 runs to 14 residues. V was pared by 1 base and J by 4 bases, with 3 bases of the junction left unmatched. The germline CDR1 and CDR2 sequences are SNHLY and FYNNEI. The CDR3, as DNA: TGTGCCAGCAGTGAAGGGGCGGGAGCAGAGACCCAGTACTTC. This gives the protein CASSEGAGAETQYF.

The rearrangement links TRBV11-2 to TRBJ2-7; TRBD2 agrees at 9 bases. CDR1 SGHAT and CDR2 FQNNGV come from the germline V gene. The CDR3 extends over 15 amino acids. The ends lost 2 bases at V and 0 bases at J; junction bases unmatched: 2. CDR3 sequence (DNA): TGTGCCAGCAGCTTATTAGCGGGGGTCTCCTACGAGCAGTACTTC. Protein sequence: CASSLLAGVSYEQYF.

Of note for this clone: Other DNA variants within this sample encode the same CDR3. For the CDR3, the DNA is TGTGCCAGCAGTTTACAAGAGACCCAGTACTTC. Translation: CASSLQETQYF. The chain joins TRBV28 to TRBJ2-5; D unclear. The germline gives CDR1 MDHEN, CDR2 SYDVKM. V was pared by 2 bases and J by 2 bases, with 0 bases between. This CDR3 is 11 amino acids long.